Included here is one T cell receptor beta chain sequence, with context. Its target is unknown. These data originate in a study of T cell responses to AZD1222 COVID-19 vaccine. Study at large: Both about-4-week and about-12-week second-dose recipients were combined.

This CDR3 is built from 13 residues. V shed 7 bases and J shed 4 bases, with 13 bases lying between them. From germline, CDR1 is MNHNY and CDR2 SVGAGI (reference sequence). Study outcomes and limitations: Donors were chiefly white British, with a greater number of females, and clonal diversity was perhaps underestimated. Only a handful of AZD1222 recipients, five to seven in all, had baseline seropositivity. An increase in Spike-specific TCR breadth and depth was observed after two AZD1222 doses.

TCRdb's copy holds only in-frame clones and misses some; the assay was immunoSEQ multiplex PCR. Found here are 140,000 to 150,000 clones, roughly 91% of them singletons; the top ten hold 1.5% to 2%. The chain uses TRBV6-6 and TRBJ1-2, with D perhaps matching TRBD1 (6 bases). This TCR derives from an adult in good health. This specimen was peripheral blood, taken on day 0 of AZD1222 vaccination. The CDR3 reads CASTRDTTYGYTF. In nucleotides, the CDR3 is TGTGCCAGCACCCGGGACACCACCTATGGCTACACCTTC.